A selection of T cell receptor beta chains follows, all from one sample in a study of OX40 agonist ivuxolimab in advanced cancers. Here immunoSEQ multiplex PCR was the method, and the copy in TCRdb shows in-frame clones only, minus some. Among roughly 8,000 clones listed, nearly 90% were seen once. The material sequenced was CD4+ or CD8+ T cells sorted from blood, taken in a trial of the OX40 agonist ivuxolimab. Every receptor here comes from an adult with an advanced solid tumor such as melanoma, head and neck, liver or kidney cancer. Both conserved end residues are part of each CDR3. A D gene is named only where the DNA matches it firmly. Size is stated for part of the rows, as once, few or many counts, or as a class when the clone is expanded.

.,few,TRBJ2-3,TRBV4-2,CASSQDGQSTDTQYF,TGTGCCAGCAGCCAAGATGGCCAGAGCACAGATACGCAGTATTTT
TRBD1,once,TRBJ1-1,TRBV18,CASSPTGGGGNTEAFF,TGTGCCAGCTCACCGACAGGGGGCGGGGGGAACACTGAAGCTTTCTTT
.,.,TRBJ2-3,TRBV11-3,CASSPRTSTDTQYF,TGTGCCAGCAGCCCGAGGACTAGCACAGATACGCAGTATTTT
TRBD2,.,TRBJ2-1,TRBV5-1,CASSLDAGGRNEQFF,TGCGCCAGCAGCTTGGACGCGGGAGGACGTAATGAGCAGTTCTTC
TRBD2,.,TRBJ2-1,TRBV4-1,CASSLGLAGAGYNEQFF,TGCGCCAGCAGCCTAGGACTAGCGGGAGCCGGTTACAATGAGCAGTTCTTC
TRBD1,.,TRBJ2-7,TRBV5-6,CASSSDLTGNYEQYF,TGTGCCAGCAGCAGTGACCTGACAGGGAACTACGAGCAGTACTTC
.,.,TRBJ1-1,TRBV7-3,CASSLTAGLGTEAFF,TGTGCCAGCAGCTTAACGGCGGGGCTGGGCACTGAAGCTTTCTTT
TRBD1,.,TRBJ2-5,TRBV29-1,CSVLGQTLETQYF,TGCAGCGTGCTGGGACAGACCTTAGAGACCCAGTACTTC
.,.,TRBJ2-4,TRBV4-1,CASSPAGLGRNIQYF,TGCGCCAGCAGCCCCGCAGGGTTAGGAAGGAACATTCAGTACTTC
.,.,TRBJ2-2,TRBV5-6,CASSRWGAGELFF,TGTGCCAGCAGCCGGTGGGGTGCCGGGGAGCTGTTTTTT
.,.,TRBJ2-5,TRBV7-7,CASRLLQAGETQYF,TGTGCTAGCAGGTTACTACAGGCGGGGGAGACCCAGTACTTC
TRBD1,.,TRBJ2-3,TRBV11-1,CASSPGQAPDTQYF,TGTGCCAGCAGTCCGGGACAGGCGCCAGATACGCAGTATTTT
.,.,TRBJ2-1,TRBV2,CASTGQAYNEQFF,TGTGCCAGTACGGGGCAGGCCTACAATGAGCAGTTCTTC
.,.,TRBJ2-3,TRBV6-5,CASSYSPSAHTDTQYF,TGTGCCAGCAGTTACTCCCCTAGCGCCCACACAGATACGCAGTATTTT
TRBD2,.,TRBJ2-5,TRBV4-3,CASSQGEGILGRETQYF,TGCGCCAGCAGCCAAGGGGAGGGAATTTTGGGGCGGGAGACCCAGTACTTC
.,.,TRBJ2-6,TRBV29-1,CSVGQASGANVLTF,TGCAGCGTGGGACAAGCCTCTGGGGCCAACGTCCTGACTTTC
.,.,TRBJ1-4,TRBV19,CAGSHGENEKLFF,TGTGCCGGTAGTCACGGAGAAAATGAAAAACTGTTTTTT
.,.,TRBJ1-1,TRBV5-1,CASSWTSNTEAFF,TGCGCCAGCAGCTGGACGAGTAACACTGAAGCTTTCTTT
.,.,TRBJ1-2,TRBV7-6,CASSPGGTLPNYGYTF,TGTGCCAGCAGTCCCGGTGGGACTTTACCTAACTATGGCTACACCTTC
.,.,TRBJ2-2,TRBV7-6,CASSLGTPNTGELFF,TGTGCCAGCAGCTTAGGTACCCCGAACACCGGGGAGCTGTTTTTT
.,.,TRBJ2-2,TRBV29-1,CSVSGPTNTGELFF,TGCAGCGTGTCGGGCCCCACGAACACCGGGGAGCTGTTTTTT
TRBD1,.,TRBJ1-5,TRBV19,CASSLGQAFPPQHF,TGTGCCAGTAGTCTAGGACAGGCCTTCCCCCCCCAGCATTTT
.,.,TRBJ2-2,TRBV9,CASTPGNTGELFF,TGTGCCAGCACGCCAGGGAACACCGGGGAGCTGTTTTTT
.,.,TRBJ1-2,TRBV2,CASKGDDRGYTF,TGTGCCAGCAAGGGTGATGACAGAGGCTACACCTTC
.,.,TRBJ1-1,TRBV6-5,CASSRQVLTEAFF,TGTGCCAGCAGCAGACAGGTACTAACTGAAGCTTTCTTT
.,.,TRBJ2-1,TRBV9,CASSAFGNEQFF,TGTGCCAGCAGCGCCTTCGGGAATGAGCAGTTCTTC
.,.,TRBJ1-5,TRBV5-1,CASSLGDGAQPQHF,TGCGCCAGCAGCTTGGGGGATGGGGCTCAGCCCCAGCATTTT
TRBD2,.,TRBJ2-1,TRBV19,CASSMGLFYNEQFF,TGTGCCAGTAGTATGGGACTATTTTACAATGAGCAGTTCTTC
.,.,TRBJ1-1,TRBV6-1,CAAYGDDMNTEAFF,TGTGCCGCCTACGGGGACGACATGAACACTGAAGCTTTCTTT
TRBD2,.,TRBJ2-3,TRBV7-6,CASSLAWTSGTDTQYF,TGTGCCAGCAGCTTAGCGTGGACTAGCGGCACAGATACGCAGTATTTT
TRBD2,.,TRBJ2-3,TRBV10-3,CAISKEMIAGGDTDTQYF,TGTGCCATCAGTAAGGAGATGATAGCGGGAGGAGACACAGATACGCAGTATTTT
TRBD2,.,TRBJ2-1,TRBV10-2,CASKQREAGEQFF,TGCGCCAGCAAACAGCGGGAGGCGGGTGAGCAGTTCTTC
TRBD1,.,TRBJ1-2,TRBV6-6,CASSYDRDYGYTF,TGTGCCAGCAGTTACGACAGGGACTATGGCTACACCTTC
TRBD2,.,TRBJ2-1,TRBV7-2,CASSFAGLAGGGNEQFF,TGTGCCAGCAGCTTCGCAGGACTAGCGGGAGGAGGAAATGAGCAGTTCTTC
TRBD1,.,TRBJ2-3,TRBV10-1,CASYDRETDTQYF,TGCGCCAGTTACGACAGGGAGACAGATACGCAGTATTTT
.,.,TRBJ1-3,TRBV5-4,CASSEDSTYSSGNTIYF,TGTGCCAGCAGCGAGGACAGTACCTACAGCTCTGGAAACACCATATATTTT
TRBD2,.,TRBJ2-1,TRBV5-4,CASSPTSGRYNEQFF,TGTGCCAGCAGCCCAACTAGCGGGCGGTACAATGAGCAGTTCTTC
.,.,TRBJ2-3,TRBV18,CASSPPSTDTQYF,TGTGCCAGCTCACCCCCGAGCACAGATACGCAGTATTTT
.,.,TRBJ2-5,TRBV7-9,CASSLAADKETQYF,TGTGCCAGCAGCTTAGCTGCAGATAAAGAGACCCAGTACTTC
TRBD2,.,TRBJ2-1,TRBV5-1,CASSLLAGGYNEQFF,TGCGCCAGCAGCTTGTTAGCGGGAGGCTACAATGAGCAGTTCTTC
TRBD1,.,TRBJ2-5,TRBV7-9,CASSSWTGGDETQYF,TGTGCCAGCAGCTCCTGGACAGGGGGCGATGAGACCCAGTACTTC
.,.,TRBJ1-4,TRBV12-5,CASGLLRGEKLFF,TGCGCTAGTGGTTTACTCCGCGGGGAAAAACTGTTTTTT